This paragraph covers one T cell receptor (beta chain) sequence. Assay: immunoSEQ multiplex PCR; the TCRdb copy retains only in-frame clones and omits some. Of about 1,900,000 clones listed, roughly 95% were seen once; the top ten hold roughly 1%. The V gene's germline CDR1 is SNHLY and CDR2 FYNNEI. V lost 3 bases, J lost 3 bases, and 14 bases lay in between. The CDR3 runs 16 residues. This record comes from a study of shared clonotypes between healthy human individuals. Naive CD8 cells were CD45RO-negative, positively selected for CCR7, excluding terminally differentiated effector memory CD45RA+ cells.

The sequence derives from a man between 18 and 29 years old in good health. The sample consisted of naive CD8+ T cells sorted from blood. The V call is TRBV2, the J call TRBJ2-2; no clear D. Here the CDR3 DNA reads TGTGCCAGCAGTGATATAGGGCAGTGGGACACCGGGGAGCTGTTTTTT. Its translation is CASSDIGQWDTGELFF.